Only one count was recorded for the clone carrying this T cell receptor (beta chain). This specimen belongs to a study of shared clonotypes between healthy human individuals. The CDR3 has 15 residues. The V gene's germline CDR1 is SGHRS and CDR2 YFSETQ. V lost 4 bases and J 0 bases, leaving 14 bases between the germline ends. The table came from immunoSEQ multiplex PCR; TCRdb's copy has only in-frame clones and leaves some out. The sample shows just over 2,000,000 clones, 85% to 95% of them seen only once. This sequence joins TRBV5-1 and TRBJ2-7; possibly TRBD2 for D (5 bases). The sequencing input was naive CD4+ T cells sorted from blood. Sample subset: CD45RA+ positively selected. The sequence derives from a man younger than 35 in good health. The CDR3 DNA is TGCGCCAGCAGCCCCGCCGGGGTTGCCTCCTACGAGCAGTACTTC. Translated, it gives CASSPAGVASYEQYF.